Shown below are 15 T cell receptor beta chains from a single sample sequenced in a study of naive and memory T cell subsets. These receptors have no identified antigens. General study points: Possibly reflecting memory cells re-expressing CD45RA, a few larger clonotypes occurred in naive repertoires, especially CD8.

Two oligonucleotides, mixed equimolar, formed the beta constant-region primer covering TRBC1 and TRBC2. Nested alpha and beta constant-region primers with the SP2 primer drove four PCR rounds on ligated cDNA. TCRdb fed the UMI-ligation and nested PCR reads into MiXCR, producing one record per CDR3 protein. This table has about 90,000 distinct CDR3 sequences, roughly 12% appearing once. The specimen sequenced was naive CD4+ T cells from blood. All receptors derive from a human donor in good health.

The CDR3 reads CASMGRGVTYNEQFF. As DNA, the CDR3 is TGTGCCAGCATGGGGAGGGGGGTCACCTACAATGAGCAGTTCTTC. The gene calls are TRBV2 and TRBJ2-1; a weak D match, TRBD2 (7 bases). CDR1 SNHLY and CDR2 FYNNEI come from the germline V gene. This CDR3 is 15 amino acids long. The germline V and J ends were trimmed by 7 bases and 2 bases, with 15 bases remaining between them.

Regarding this clonotype: One end of the junction is discordant with germline, which a read error may explain. The chain carries TRBV29-1 and TRBJ1-1, with a possible D match to TRBD1 (5 bases). The germline gives CDR1 SQVTM, CDR2 ANQGSEA. The CDR3 extends over 12 amino acids. The DNA of the CDR3 is TGCAGCGTGGGATACAGGAACACTAAAGCTTTCTTT. Its protein product is CSVGYRNTKAFF.

This clonotype has just a few counts. The chain joins TRBV6-2 or TRBV6-3 to TRBJ2-1; the D gene is possibly TRBD2 (6 bases). Per germline, CDR1 MNHEY and CDR2 SVGEGT. V was trimmed by 1 base and J by 2 bases, leaving 6 bases between them. The CDR3 spans 14 residues. The CDR3, as DNA: TGTGCCAGCAGTTACTGGGGGGCCTACAATGAGCAGTTCTTC. Encoded protein: CASSYWGAYNEQFF.

This clonotype was recorded a few times. The rearrangement links TRBV28 to TRBJ2-7; D is perhaps TRBD1 (6 bases). V lost 5 bases and J 7 bases, leaving 18 bases between the germline ends. This CDR3 has 14 amino acids. The germline CDR1 and CDR2 sequences are MDHEN and SYDVKM. CDR3: CASSQAGVTWEQYF. The CDR3 coding sequence is TGTGCCAGCAGTCAGGCAGGGGTAACATGGGAGCAGTACTTC.

About this clonotype itself: An end of the junction does not agree with germline; a read error may underlie this. This chain uses TRBV4-3 with TRBJ2-7, with D possibly being TRBD1 or TRBD2 (7 bases each). The CDR3 has 15 residues. Per germline, CDR1 LGHNA and CDR2 YSLEER. The CDR3 nucleotides are TGCGCCAGCAGCCAAGTACGGCAGGGGGGGTACGAGCAGTGCTTC. The encoded protein is CASSQVRQGGYEQCF.

In this sample, this clonotype turned up a few times. This chain links TRBV28 with TRBJ1-1; 7 nucleotides align to TRBD1. Germline V gene lookup returns CDR1 MDHEN and CDR2 SYDVKM. The V and J ends lost 2 bases and 5 bases, in that order; junction bases with no gene match: 8. The CDR3 totals 15 residues. CDR3 residues: CASSLARQGRTEAFF. CDR3 coding DNA: TGTGCCAGCAGTTTAGCTCGACAGGGCCGAACTGAAGCTTTCTTT.

The chain uses TRBV6-2 or TRBV6-3 and TRBJ2-7; a possible D gene is TRBD1 (6 bases). The CDR3 has 12 residues. Germline lookup yields CDR1 MNHEY and CDR2 SVGEGT. V lost 5 bases and J 6 bases, leaving 11 bases between the germline ends. CDR3 amino acids: CASSRYRAEQYF. The CDR3 DNA reads TGTGCCAGCAGTCGTTACAGGGCCGAGCAGTACTTC.

This clonotype was observed at least ten times. CDR3 sequence: CASSLVLRQSSYNEQFF. The CDR3 nucleotides are TGTGCCAGCAGCTTGGTCTTACGACAGAGCTCCTACAATGAGCAGTTCTTC. V and J are TRBV5-5 and TRBJ2-1, with D possibly matching TRBD1 (5 bases). The CDR3 has 17 amino acids. The ends were cut back, 0 bases at V and 0 bases at J, with 13 bases in the middle. Germline CDR1 reads SGHKS; CDR2 reads YYEKEE (reference sequence).

This clonotype came up many times. The rearrangement uses TRBV9 and TRBJ2-3; 7 bases align to TRBD2. Germline CDR1 SGDLS, CDR2 YYNGEE. V was clipped by 4 bases and J by 2 bases; unmatched bases: 4. The CDR3 totals 14 residues. The CDR3 DNA sequence: TGTGCCAGCAGCCCGACTAGCAACACAGATACGCAGTATTTT. As protein: CASSPTSNTDTQYF.

There are a few counts of this clonotype. This rearrangement joins TRBV29-1 to TRBJ2-2, with unresolved D. V shed 7 bases and J shed 2 bases, with 8 bases lying between them. The CDR3 spans 12 residues. Germline loops: CDR1 SQVTM, CDR2 ANQGSEA. CDR3 sequence: CSALRNTGELFF. DNA for the CDR3: TGCAGCGCGCTGCGAAACACCGGGGAGCTGTTTTTT.

This clonotype came up a few times. This sequence joins TRBV10-3 and TRBJ2-1; 7 bases fit TRBD2. This CDR3 has 13 residues. CDR1 is ENHRY and CDR2 is SYGVKD in the germline V gene. V dropped 6 bases and J dropped 6; count of bases not matched to a gene: 5. The CDR3 protein is CAISPTSPNEQFF. The DNA for the CDR3 is TGTGCCATCAGCCCGACTAGCCCCAATGAGCAGTTCTTC.

At least ten counts were recorded for this clonotype. The chain carries TRBV7-2 and TRBJ2-5; the D is unclear. Germline CDR1 and CDR2: SGHTA and FQGNSA. The ends were cut back, 3 bases at V and 4 bases at J, with 9 bases in the middle. The CDR3 has 13 residues. The CDR3: CASSFYATETQYF. In DNA form, the CDR3 reads TGTGCCAGCAGCTTTTACGCCACAGAGACCCAGTACTTC.

This clonotype was seen repeatedly, ten times or more. The chain employs TRBV28 and TRBJ2-1; D assignment may be TRBD1 or TRBD2 (5 bases each). Trimming removed 6 bases from V and 6 bases from J, with 18 bases in between. CDR3 length: 15 residues. CDR1 and CDR2 (germline): MDHEN, SYDVKM. CDR3 sequence: CASSLRRGPINEQFF. The CDR3 DNA sequence: TGTGCCAGCAGCCTCAGACGGGGACCCATCAATGAGCAGTTCTTC.

A few counts support this clonotype. The CDR3 coding sequence is TGTGCCTGGAGTGTACTAGGGGTTTCACCCCTCCACTTT. This encodes CAWSVLGVSPLHF. This chain joins TRBV30 and TRBJ1-6; D is possibly TRBD1 (5 bases). Germline CDR1 and CDR2: GTSNPN and SVGIG (reference sequence). The ends were cut back, 0 bases at V and 9 bases at J, with 9 bases in the middle. The CDR3 sequence is 13 residues long.

The chain has TRBV20-1 and TRBJ1-5; a possible D gene is TRBD1 (5 bases). CDR3 length: 14 residues. Germline V gene sequence: CDR1 DFQATT, CDR2 SNEGSKA (reference sequence). V dropped 2 bases and J dropped 0 bases, with 8 bases sitting between them. CDR3: CSARKGNSNQPQHF. DNA for the CDR3: TGCAGTGCTAGAAAGGGGAATAGCAATCAGCCCCAGCATTTT.